The present entry profiles one TCR beta chain with its context. This entry belongs to a study of shared clonotypes between healthy human individuals. Background on the study: For every donor, three CD4 naive, three CD4 memory, two CD8 naive and one CD8 memory plates were used.

Those who donated were healthy HIV-negative adults, with no recent acute infections or vaccinations reported. In the CD4+ fraction, cells were divided into CD45RA+ naive and CD45RA-negative memory subsets. Germline-derived CDR1 and CDR2 are LNHDA and SQIVND (reference sequence). V gave up 7 bases and J gave up 8 bases, with 17 bases separating them. The CDR3 is made up of 14 amino acids. Replicate PCRs from sorted subsets contained roughly 190 ng DNA, which is approximately 30,000 T cell genomes. Only in-frame clones appear in the TCRdb table, and some are missing; sequencing was by immunoSEQ multiplex PCR. This table has about 2.3 million clones, 85% to 95% appearing once.

This TCR was recovered from a man between 18 and 35 years old in good health. Some clones in this sample may be carry-over from other donors' samples. Sequenced material: naive CD4+ T cells from PBMCs. Sample subset: CD45RA+ positively selected. The chain links TRBV19 to TRBJ2-2; weak D call: TRBD1 (6 bases). The CDR3 nucleotides read TGTGCCAGTACACCGGGACACGATACGGGGGAGCTGTTTTTT. Its protein product is CASTPGHDTGELFF.